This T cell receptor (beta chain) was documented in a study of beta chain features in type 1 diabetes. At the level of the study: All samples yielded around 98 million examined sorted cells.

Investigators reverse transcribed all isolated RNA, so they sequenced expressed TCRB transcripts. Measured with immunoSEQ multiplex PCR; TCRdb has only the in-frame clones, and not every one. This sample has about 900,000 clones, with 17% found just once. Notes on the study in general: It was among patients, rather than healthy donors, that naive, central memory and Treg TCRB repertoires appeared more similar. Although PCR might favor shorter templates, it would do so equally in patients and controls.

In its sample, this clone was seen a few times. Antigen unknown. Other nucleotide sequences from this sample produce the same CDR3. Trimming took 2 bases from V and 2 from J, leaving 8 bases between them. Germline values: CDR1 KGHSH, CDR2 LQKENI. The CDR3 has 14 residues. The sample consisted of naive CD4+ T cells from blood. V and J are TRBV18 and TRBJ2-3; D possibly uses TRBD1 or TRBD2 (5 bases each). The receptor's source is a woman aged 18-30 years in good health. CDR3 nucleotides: TGTGCCAGCTCACCAGGGACCTACACAGATACGCAGTATTTT. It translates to CASSPGTYTDTQYF.